Below are 28 T cell receptor beta chains sequenced from a single sample in a study of breast tumors, draining lymph nodes, adjacent tissues. TCRdb re-called the multiplex PCR reads through MiXCR, storing one row per CDR3 protein. Of some 170,000 distinct CDR3 sequences listed, about 34% are singletons. Samples came from axillary lymph nodes draining the breast cancer. What was sequenced was axillary lymph node tissue. These receptors all stem from a female donor with breast cancer. Some clones in this sample may be carry-over from other donors' samples.

This clonotype has ten or more counts. This rearrangement joins TRBV5-1 to TRBJ1-2; 11 bases are a match to TRBD1. In germline, CDR1 is SGHRS, CDR2 YFSETQ. V shed 4 bases and J 8 bases; nucleotides not matched to a gene: 16. This CDR3 comprises 17 residues. The CDR3, as DNA: TGCGCCAGCAGCCTGGAGGGAGGTGGACAGGGGGCGAGAGGCTACACCTTC. It is translated as CASSLEGGGQGARGYTF.

This clonotype has a count of ten or more. This chain uses TRBV29-1 with TRBJ2-1; tentative D call: TRBD2 (6 bases). The ends were cut back, 4 bases at V and 0 bases at J, with 7 bases in the middle. This CDR3 contains 13 residues. CDR1 is SQVTM, CDR2 ANQGSEA, per germline. As DNA, the CDR3 is TGCAGCGTTGTCGGGGGCTCCTACAATGAGCAGTTCTTC. As protein: CSVVGGSYNEQFF.

This clonotype has ten or more counts. The chain is built from TRBV10-2 and TRBJ2-2; 8 nucleotides align to TRBD1. V was clipped by 3 bases and J by 5 bases; unmatched bases: 5. The CDR3 has 15 amino acids. In germline, CDR1 is WSHSY, CDR2 SAAADI. In DNA, the CDR3 is TGCGCCAGCAGTGACCCCGGACAGGGAACCGGGGAGCTGTTTTTT. Translated: CASSDPGQGTGELFF.

On this clonotype itself: A much larger clone lies a single base off, so this may be a read error. The gene calls are TRBV5-1 and TRBJ2-5; D tentatively reads TRBD1 or TRBD2 (5 bases each). The CDR3 runs 15 residues. Looked up from germline, CDR1 is SGHRS and CDR2 is YFSETQ. The CDR3 sequence is CASGFREPWGETQYF. CDR3 nucleotide sequence: TGCGCCAGCGGCTTCCGCGAACCCTGGGGGGAGACCCAGTACTTC.

J is TRBJ2-5 and V is TRBV20-1, with D perhaps TRBD1 or TRBD2 (6 bases each). The CDR3 is made up of 14 amino acids. Germline-derived CDR1 and CDR2 are DFQATT and SNEGSKA (reference sequence). Deletions cut 3 bases from V and 2 bases from J, with 13 bases between. CDR3 in DNA: TGCAGTGCTAGGCCAAGGGGGGAACAAGAGACCCAGTACTTC. Protein sequence: CSARPRGEQETQYF.

The chain employs TRBV15 and TRBJ1-5; D is ambiguous. CDR3 length equals 14 residues. The V gene's germline CDR1 is LNHNV and CDR2 YYDKDF (reference sequence). V dropped 6 bases and J dropped 6 bases, with 15 bases sitting between them. CDR3 region: CATSAALSGQPQHF. The CDR3 nucleotides read TGTGCCACCAGTGCAGCCCTATCGGGTCAGCCCCAGCATTTT.

The rearrangement uses TRBV6-5 and TRBJ2-3, with no clear D. The length of the CDR3 is 14 residues. Germline V gives CDR1 MNHEY, CDR2 SVGAGI. The V end lost 6 bases, the J end lost 2 bases, and 12 bases lay between the germline ends. CDR3 DNA: TGTGCCAGCAGCCACCCCGGTCCCACAGATACGCAGTATTTT. As protein: CASSHPGPTDTQYF.

This clonotype came up many times. This rearrangement joins TRBV6-1 to TRBJ1-2; no firm D call. This CDR3 spans 13 amino acids. Trimming shortened V by 1 base and J by 8 bases, and 11 bases separated the two germline ends. Germline lookup yields CDR1 MNHNS and CDR2 SASEGT. CDR3 amino acids: CASSEGGLYGYTF. For the CDR3, the DNA is TGTGCCAGCAGTGAAGGAGGGTTGTACGGCTACACCTTC.

This clonotype was counted many times. V is TRBV5-1 and J is TRBJ2-3, with no clear D. Trimming removed 0 bases at V and 0 bases at J, with 8 bases between. The CDR3 spans 15 residues. The germline gives CDR1 SGHRS, CDR2 YFSETQ. The DNA of the CDR3 is TGCGCCAGCAGCTTGGCGGGCTGGAGCACAGATACGCAGTATTTT. The encoded protein is CASSLAGWSTDTQYF.

Many counts were recorded for this clonotype. The chain joins TRBV4-2 to TRBJ2-7, with D perhaps matching TRBD2 (6 bases). V dropped 0 bases and J dropped 0 bases, with 12 bases sitting between them. From germline, CDR1 is LGHNA and CDR2 YNFKEQ. The CDR3 covers 16 residues. CDR3 residues: CASSQEFGGSSYEQYF. In DNA, the CDR3 is TGTGCCAGCAGCCAAGAGTTCGGGGGAAGCTCCTACGAGCAGTACTTC.

At least ten counts were recorded for this clonotype. V is TRBV6-1 and J is TRBJ1-5; D not resolved. Germline V gene lookup returns CDR1 MNHNS and CDR2 SASEGT. The CDR3 has 16 residues. The V gene lost 6 bases and the J gene lost 5 bases, with 20 bases spanning the gap. CDR3: CASSEPIGSSYQPQHF. The CDR3, as DNA: TGTGCCAGCAGCGAACCCATAGGGAGTTCCTATCAGCCCCAGCATTTT.

The chain couples TRBV28 to TRBJ2-1; tentatively, D is TRBD2 (6 bases). V was trimmed by 2 bases and J by 4 bases, leaving 12 bases between them. CDR3 length: 15 amino acids. Per germline, CDR1 MDHEN and CDR2 SYDVKM. In DNA, the CDR3 is TGTGCCAGCAGTTTAGGAGGTAGCGGTTACAATGAGCAGTTCTTC. It codes for CASSLGGSGYNEQFF.

This clonotype was counted at least ten times. This rearrangement joins TRBV10-2 to TRBJ2-1; the match to TRBD2 covers 8 bases. The CDR3 covers 14 residues. The germline V gene has CDR1 WSHSY and CDR2 SAAADI. V lost 6 bases to trimming and J lost 8 bases; unmatched junction nucleotides: 9. Here the CDR3 DNA reads TGCGCCAGCAGAACCGGGACTAGTTCGGATGAGCAGTTCTTC. Encoded protein: CASRTGTSSDEQFF.

The genes are TRBV9 and TRBJ2-4; 12 bases are shared with TRBD2. V trimming: 7 bases; J trimming: 9 bases; junction bases outside the gene matches: 14. The CDR3 sequence is 16 residues long. Looked up from germline, CDR1 is SGDLS and CDR2 is YYNGEE. In DNA form, the CDR3 reads TGTGCCAGCGGTTCCGGTGCTAGCGGGGGGGAGGGCATTCAGTACTTC. As protein: CASGSGASGGEGIQYF. Drawing the rest from reference TRBV9 and TRBJ2-4, the complete variable domain is DSGVTQTPKHLITATGQRVTLRCSPRSGDLSVYWYQQSLDQGLQFLIQYYNGEERAKGNILERFSAQQFPDLHSELNLSSLELGDSALYFCASGSGASGGEGIQYFGAGTRLSVL.

This clonotype was seen many times. CDR3 nucleotides: TGTGCCAGCAGCTTGGTCCTGAACACTGAAGCTTTCTTT. It is translated as CASSLVLNTEAFF. The chain employs TRBV5-6 and TRBJ1-1; D is ambiguous. Germline CDR1 and CDR2: SGHDT and YYEEEE. The CDR3 contains 13 residues. V was shortened by 0 bases and J by 0 bases, with 3 bases between the two germline ends.

For this clonotype: Because it lacks the conserved phenylalanine or tryptophan at the end, this CDR3 is likely a read error. This chain connects TRBV11-2 to TRBJ2-7; 10 bases are shared with TRBD2. This CDR3 is 15 amino acids long. Looked up from germline, CDR1 is SGHAT and CDR2 is FQNNGV. The CDR3 nucleotides read TGTGCCGGCAGCTCTAGCGGGGGTGCCCTGTACGAGCAGTACATC. The encoded protein is CAGSSSGGALYEQYI.

This clonotype was seen repeatedly, ten times or more. This chain links TRBV5-5 with TRBJ2-7; D is uncertain. V lost 4 bases to trimming and J lost 4 bases, with 9 bases between them. CDR3 length: 12 amino acids. Germline V gene lookup returns CDR1 SGHKS and CDR2 YYEKEE (reference sequence). The DNA of the CDR3 is TGTGCCAGCAGCGATTTAATGTACGAGCAGTACTTC. Translated, it gives CASSDLMYEQYF.

This clonotype has a handful of counts. A much more abundant neighbour one base away suggests this may be a read error. No conserved phenylalanine or tryptophan ends this CDR3, so it is likely a read error. The CDR3 DNA follows: TGTGCCAGCAGCCAAGGAGGTAGAGATGAGCAGTTCTCC. It codes for CASSQGGRDEQFS. The chain uses TRBV14 and TRBJ2-1; D is ambiguous. Trimming took 1 base from V and 8 from J, leaving 9 bases between them. The CDR3 sequence is 13 residues long. CDR1 and CDR2 (germline): SGHDN, FVKESK.

In the case of this clonotype: This may arise from a read error, as a much more abundant clone is one base away. This chain connects TRBV14 to TRBJ1-2; TRBD1 might be the D (6 bases). The CDR3 sequence is 15 residues long. Germline lookup yields CDR1 SGHDN and CDR2 FVKESK. This chain's CDR3 is CTSSHVKGVLHGYTF. CDR3 nucleotides: TGTACCAGCAGCCACGTGAAGGGGGTATTGCATGGCTACACCTTC.

This clonotype was seen repeatedly, ten times or more. V gene TRBV19 combines with J gene TRBJ1-5, with unresolved D. V was shortened by 1 base and J by 7 bases, with 11 bases between the two germline ends. Germline V lookup: CDR1 LNHDA, CDR2 SQIVND (reference sequence). CDR3 length: 14 amino acids. CDR3 DNA sequence: TGTGCCAGTAGTATAGGCCGTCCGTACCAGCCCCAGCATTTT. Protein sequence: CASSIGRPYQPQHF.

Concerning this clonotype: A read error may produce the germline difference seen at one junction end. The chain joins TRBV10-1 to TRBJ1-1; TRBD1 might be the D (5 bases). This CDR3 spans 13 amino acids. In germline, CDR1 is WNHNN, CDR2 SYGVQD (reference sequence). This CDR3 reads CASSELRGTGAFF. For the CDR3, the DNA is TGCGCCAGCAGTGAATTGAGGGGCACTGGAGCTTTCTTT.

For this clonotype: An end of the junction does not agree with germline; a read error may underlie this. The V gene is TRBV5-6, the J gene TRBJ1-2; 10 nucleotides line up with TRBD1. Germline values: CDR1 SGHDT, CDR2 YYEEEE. The CDR3 consists of 14 residues. Here the CDR3 DNA reads TGTACCAGCAGCAGGAAAGGGACAGGGGTCGGCTACACCTTC. This codes for CTSSRKGTGVGYTF.

This clonotype was counted many times. The chain has TRBV30 and TRBJ1-5; D not resolved. Germline lookup yields CDR1 GTSNPN and CDR2 SVGIG (reference sequence). The CDR3 contains 13 residues. V lost 4 bases and J lost 7, with 14 bases in between. The CDR3 coding sequence is TGTGCCTGGAATCTCGGCTACGGCCAGCCCCAGCATTTT. Translated, it gives CAWNLGYGQPQHF.

Of note for this clonotype: The junction departs from the called germline gene at one end, perhaps through a read error. The chain carries TRBV5-6 and TRBJ1-4; D gene unclear. In germline, CDR1 is SGHDT, CDR2 YYEEEE. CDR3 length equals 16 residues. CDR3: CASSPLGRERAEKLFF. The CDR3 DNA sequence: TGTGCTAGCAGCCCCCTTGGACGGGAGAGGGCCGAAAAACTGTTTTTT.

This clonotype was observed many times. The chain links TRBV4-1 to TRBJ2-7, with 12 positions matching TRBD2. The ends lost 3 bases at V and 0 bases at J; junction bases unmatched: 0. This CDR3 contains 15 residues. Germline V gene data show CDR1 as MGHRA and CDR2 as YSYEKL. The CDR3 DNA follows: TGCGCCAGCAGCCAGACTAGCGGGAGCTCCTACGAGCAGTACTTC. The encoded protein is CASSQTSGSSYEQYF.

This clonotype has a count of ten or more. The rearrangement joins TRBV5-6 to TRBJ2-1; 9 bases are a match to TRBD2. Germline lookup yields CDR1 SGHDT and CDR2 YYEEEE. There are 14 residues in the CDR3. J lost 4 bases, V lost 7 bases, and 6 bases had no gene match. The CDR3: CASGIAGEYNEQFF. CDR3 in DNA: TGTGCCAGCGGCATAGCGGGAGAGTACAATGAGCAGTTCTTC.

This clonotype has at least ten counts. The rearrangement joins TRBV14 to TRBJ2-1; TRBD2 matches 15 bases. From germline, CDR1 is SGHDN and CDR2 FVKESK. J gave up 4 bases and V 1 base, and 8 bases lay outside the gene matches. CDR3 length: 19 amino acids. In DNA, the CDR3 is TGTGCCAGCAGCCAAGTCTCTGGACTAGCGGGGGGGCGGTACAATGAGCAGTTCTTC. Its translation is CASSQVSGLAGGRYNEQFF.

V and J are TRBV7-8 and TRBJ1-6; weak D call: TRBD1 (6 bases). Germline CDR1 SGHVS, CDR2 FQNEAQ. V lost 1 base, J lost 10 bases, and 14 bases lay in between. The length of the CDR3 is 15 residues. The chain's CDR3 is CASSLDRVRTSPLHF. CDR3 coding DNA: TGTGCCAGCAGCTTAGACAGGGTAAGGACCTCACCCCTCCACTTT.